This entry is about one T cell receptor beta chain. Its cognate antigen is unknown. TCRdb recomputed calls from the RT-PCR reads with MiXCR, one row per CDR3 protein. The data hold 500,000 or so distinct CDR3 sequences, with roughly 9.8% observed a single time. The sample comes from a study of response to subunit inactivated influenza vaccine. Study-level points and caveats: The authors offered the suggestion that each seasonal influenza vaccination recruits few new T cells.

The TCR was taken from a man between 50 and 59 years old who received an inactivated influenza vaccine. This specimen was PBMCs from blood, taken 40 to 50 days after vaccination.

This CDR3 is CASSYSFQIQETQYF. The CDR3 DNA reads as TGTGCCAGCAGTTACTCCTTCCAGATACAAGAGACCCAGTACTTC. This rearrangement joins TRBV6-5 to TRBJ2-5; D call uncertain. The V end lost 0 bases, the J end lost 2 bases, and 10 bases lay between the germline ends. This CDR3 spans 15 amino acids. The germline V gene encodes CDR1 MNHEY and CDR2 SVGAGI.